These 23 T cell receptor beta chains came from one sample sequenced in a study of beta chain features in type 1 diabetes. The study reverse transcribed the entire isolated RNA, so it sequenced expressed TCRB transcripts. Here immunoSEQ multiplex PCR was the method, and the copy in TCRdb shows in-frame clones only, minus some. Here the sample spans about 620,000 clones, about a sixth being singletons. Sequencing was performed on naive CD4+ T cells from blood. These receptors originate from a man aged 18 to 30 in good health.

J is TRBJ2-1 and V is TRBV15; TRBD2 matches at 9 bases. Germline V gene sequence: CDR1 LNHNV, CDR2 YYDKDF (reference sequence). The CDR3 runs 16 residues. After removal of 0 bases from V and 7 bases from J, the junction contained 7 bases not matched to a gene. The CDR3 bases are TGTGCCACCAGCAGAGATACGGCGGGGGGGCTTAATGAGCAGTTCTTC. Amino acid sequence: CATSRDTAGGLNEQFF.

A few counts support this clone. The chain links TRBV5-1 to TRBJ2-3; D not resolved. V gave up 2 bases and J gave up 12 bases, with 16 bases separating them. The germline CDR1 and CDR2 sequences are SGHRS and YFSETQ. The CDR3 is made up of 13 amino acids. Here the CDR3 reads CASSFSPAGFQYF. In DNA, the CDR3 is TGCGCCAGCAGCTTCTCGCCGGCCGGCTTTCAGTATTTT.

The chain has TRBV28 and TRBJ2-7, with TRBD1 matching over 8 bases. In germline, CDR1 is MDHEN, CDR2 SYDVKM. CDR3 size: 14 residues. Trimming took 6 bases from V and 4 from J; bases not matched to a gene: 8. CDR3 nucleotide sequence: TGTGCCAGCAGCCACCGGGACAGGTCATACGAGCAGTACTTC. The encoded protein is CASSHRDRSYEQYF.

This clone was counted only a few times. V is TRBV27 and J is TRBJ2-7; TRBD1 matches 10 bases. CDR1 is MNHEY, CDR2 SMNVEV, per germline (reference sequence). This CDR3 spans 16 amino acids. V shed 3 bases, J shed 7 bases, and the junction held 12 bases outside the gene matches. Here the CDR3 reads CASSFDRDRGGREQYF. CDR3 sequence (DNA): TGTGCCAGCAGTTTCGACCGGGACAGGGGAGGAAGGGAGCAGTACTTC.

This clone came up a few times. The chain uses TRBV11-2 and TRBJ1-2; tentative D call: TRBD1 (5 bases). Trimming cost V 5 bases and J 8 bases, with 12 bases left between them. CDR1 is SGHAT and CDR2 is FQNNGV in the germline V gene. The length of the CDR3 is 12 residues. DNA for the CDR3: TGTGCCAGCAGCGGCCGGGGACGGGGCTACACCTTC. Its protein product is CASSGRGRGYTF.

This CDR3 reads CASSSSGKLYEQFF. In nucleotides, the CDR3 is TGTGCCAGCAGCTCATCCGGGAAACTCTATGAGCAGTTCTTC. The J gene is TRBJ2-1, the V gene TRBV7-3, with D possibly being TRBD2 (5 bases). Germline V lookup: CDR1 SGHTA, CDR2 FQGTGA. Trimming cost V 4 bases and J 8 bases, with 15 bases left between them. This CDR3 region has 14 residues.

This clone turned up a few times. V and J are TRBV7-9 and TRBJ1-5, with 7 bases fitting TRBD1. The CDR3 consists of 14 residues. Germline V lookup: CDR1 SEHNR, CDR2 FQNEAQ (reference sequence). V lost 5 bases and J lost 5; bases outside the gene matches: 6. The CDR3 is CASSRGQPHQPQHF. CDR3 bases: TGTGCCAGCAGCCGGGGACAGCCCCATCAGCCCCAGCATTTT.

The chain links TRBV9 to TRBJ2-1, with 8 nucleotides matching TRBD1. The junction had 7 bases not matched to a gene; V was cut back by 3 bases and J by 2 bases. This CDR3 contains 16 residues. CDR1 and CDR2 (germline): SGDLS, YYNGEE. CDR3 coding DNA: TGTGCCAGCAGCGATCGACAGGGGTTCACCTACAATGAGCAGTTCTTC. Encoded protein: CASSDRQGFTYNEQFF.

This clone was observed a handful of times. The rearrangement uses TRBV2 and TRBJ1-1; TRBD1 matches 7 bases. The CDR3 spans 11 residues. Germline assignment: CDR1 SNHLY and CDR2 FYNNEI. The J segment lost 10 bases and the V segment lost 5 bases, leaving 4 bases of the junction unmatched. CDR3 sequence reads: CASSMTGRAFF. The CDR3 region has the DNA TGTGCCAGCAGTATGACAGGGCGAGCTTTCTTT.

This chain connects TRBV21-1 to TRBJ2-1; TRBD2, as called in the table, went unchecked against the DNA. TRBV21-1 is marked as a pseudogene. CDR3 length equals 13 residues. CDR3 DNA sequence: TGTGCCAGCACCGGGGTCTCCTACAATGAGCAGTTCTTC. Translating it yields CASTGVSYNEQFF.

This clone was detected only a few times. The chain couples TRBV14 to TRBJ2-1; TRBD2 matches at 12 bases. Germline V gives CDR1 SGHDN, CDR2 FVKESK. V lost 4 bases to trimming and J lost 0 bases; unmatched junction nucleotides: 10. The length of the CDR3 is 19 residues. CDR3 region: CASSRLAGGIIRSYNEQFF. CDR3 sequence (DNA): TGTGCCAGCAGCCGTCTAGCGGGAGGGATAATTCGCTCCTACAATGAGCAGTTCTTC.

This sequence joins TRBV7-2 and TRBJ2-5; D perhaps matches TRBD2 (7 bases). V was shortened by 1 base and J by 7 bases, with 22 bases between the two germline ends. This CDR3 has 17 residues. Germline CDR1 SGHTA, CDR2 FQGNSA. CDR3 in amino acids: CASSLGWAGVPGATQYF. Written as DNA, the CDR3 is TGTGCCAGCAGCTTAGGTTGGGCGGGGGTCCCAGGGGCGACCCAGTACTTC.

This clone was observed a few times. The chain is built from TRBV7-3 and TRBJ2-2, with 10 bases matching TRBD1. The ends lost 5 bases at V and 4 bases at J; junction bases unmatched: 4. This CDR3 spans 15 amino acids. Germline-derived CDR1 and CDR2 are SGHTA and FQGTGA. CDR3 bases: TGTGCCAGCAGCCCGAGGACAGGGGGCACCGGGGAGCTGTTTTTT. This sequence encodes CASSPRTGGTGELFF.

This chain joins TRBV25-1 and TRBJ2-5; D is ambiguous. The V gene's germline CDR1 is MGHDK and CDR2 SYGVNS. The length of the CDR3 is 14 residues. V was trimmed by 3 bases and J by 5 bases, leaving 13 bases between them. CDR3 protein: CASSDQEWGETQYF. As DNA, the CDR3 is TGTGCCAGCAGTGACCAGGAGTGGGGTGAGACCCAGTACTTC.

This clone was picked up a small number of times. The CDR3 region is CSVDGPSSGANVLTF. The CDR3 DNA sequence: TGCAGCGTTGACGGGCCGAGCTCTGGGGCCAACGTCCTGACTTTC. The chain couples TRBV29-1 to TRBJ2-6; D gene ambiguous. CDR1 SQVTM and CDR2 ANQGSEA come from the germline V gene. CDR3 size: 15 residues. Trimming left V 3 bases short and J 0 bases short, with 9 bases between. Full variable domain (rest looked up from reference TRBV29-1 and TRBJ2-6): SAVISQKPSRDICQRGTSLTIQCQVDSQVTMMFWYRQQPGQSLTLIATANQGSEATYESGFVIDKFPISRPNLTFSTLTVSNMSPEDSSIYLCSVDGPSSGANVLTFGAGSRLTVL.

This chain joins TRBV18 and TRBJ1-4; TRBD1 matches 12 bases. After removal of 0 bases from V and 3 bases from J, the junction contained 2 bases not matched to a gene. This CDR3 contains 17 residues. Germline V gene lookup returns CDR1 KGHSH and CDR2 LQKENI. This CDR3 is CASSPPGTGGSNEKLFF. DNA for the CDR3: TGTGCCAGCTCACCACCCGGGACAGGGGGCTCTAATGAAAAACTGTTTTTT.

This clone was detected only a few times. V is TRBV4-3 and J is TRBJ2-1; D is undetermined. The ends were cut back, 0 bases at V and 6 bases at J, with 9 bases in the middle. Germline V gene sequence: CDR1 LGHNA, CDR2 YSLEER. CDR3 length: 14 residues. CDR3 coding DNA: TGCGCCAGCAGCCAAGAAACGGGTTCCAATGAGCAGTTCTTC. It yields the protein CASSQETGSNEQFF.

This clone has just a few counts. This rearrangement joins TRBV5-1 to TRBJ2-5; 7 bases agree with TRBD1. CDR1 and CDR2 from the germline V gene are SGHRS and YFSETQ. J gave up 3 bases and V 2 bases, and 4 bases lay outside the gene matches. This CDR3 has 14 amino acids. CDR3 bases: TGCGCCAGCAGCTTAGGCAGGGGGAAAGAGACCCAGTACTTC. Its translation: CASSLGRGKETQYF.

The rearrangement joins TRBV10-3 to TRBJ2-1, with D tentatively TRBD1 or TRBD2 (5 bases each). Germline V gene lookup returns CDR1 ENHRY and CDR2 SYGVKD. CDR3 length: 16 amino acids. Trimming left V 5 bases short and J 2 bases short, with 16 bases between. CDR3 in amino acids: CAISRGASGTYNEQFF. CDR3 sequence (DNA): TGTGCCATCAGTAGAGGGGCGAGCGGTACCTACAATGAGCAGTTCTTC.

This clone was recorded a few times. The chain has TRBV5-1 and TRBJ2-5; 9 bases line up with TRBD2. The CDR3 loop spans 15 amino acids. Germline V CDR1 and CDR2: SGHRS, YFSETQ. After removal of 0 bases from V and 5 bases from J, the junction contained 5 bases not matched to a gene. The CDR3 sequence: CASSLAASGAETQYF. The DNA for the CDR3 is TGCGCCAGCAGCTTGGCCGCTAGCGGGGCCGAGACCCAGTACTTC.

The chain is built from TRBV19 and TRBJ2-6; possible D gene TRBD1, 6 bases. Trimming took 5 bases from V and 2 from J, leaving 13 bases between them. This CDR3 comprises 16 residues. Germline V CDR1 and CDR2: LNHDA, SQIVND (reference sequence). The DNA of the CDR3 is TGTGCCAGTAGTGTAAGACAGGTTGCTGGGGCCAACGTCCTGACTTTC. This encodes CASSVRQVAGANVLTF. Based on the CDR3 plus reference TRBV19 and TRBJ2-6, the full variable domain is DGGITQSPKYLFRKEGQNVTLSCEQNLNHDAMYWYRQDPGQGLRLIYYSQIVNDFQKGDIAEGYSVSREKKESFPLTVTSAQKNPTAFYLCASSVRQVAGANVLTFGAGSRLTVL.

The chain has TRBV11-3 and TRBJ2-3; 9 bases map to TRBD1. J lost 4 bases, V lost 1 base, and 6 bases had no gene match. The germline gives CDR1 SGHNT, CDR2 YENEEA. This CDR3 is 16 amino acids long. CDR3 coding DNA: TGTGCCAGCAGCTTAGGAGGAACAGGGGGCCCAGATACGCAGTATTTT. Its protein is CASSLGGTGGPDTQYF.

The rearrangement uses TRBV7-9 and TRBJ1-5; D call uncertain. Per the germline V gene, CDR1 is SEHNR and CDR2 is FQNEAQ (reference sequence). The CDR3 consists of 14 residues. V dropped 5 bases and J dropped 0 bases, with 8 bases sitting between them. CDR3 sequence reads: CASSRDYSNQPQHF. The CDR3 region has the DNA TGTGCCAGCAGCCGAGACTATAGCAATCAGCCCCAGCATTTT.